The subject of this entry is one TCR beta chain. These data originate in a study of blood T cell repertoires in COVID-19. Study-wide context: Sites in the United States, Italy and Spain provided acute and convalescent COVID-19 samples. In each case, the material was cDNA or gDNA derived from T cells, B-cell-depleted T cells, or PBMCs.

Profiled with immunoSEQ multiplex PCR; TCRdb holds only in-frame clones, not every one. The repertoire holds approximately 500,000 clones, with approximately 83% as singletons. V shed 8 bases and J shed 1 base, with 17 bases lying between them. The CDR3 consists of 15 residues. Input material: peripheral blood. J is TRBJ1-1 and V is TRBV23-1, with D possibly TRBD1 on 6 matching bases. TRBV23-1 is an ORF; its function is uncertain. This TCR derives from a human donor in a cohort sampled during active COVID-19. This CDR3 is CASPSVTGRNTEAFF. The CDR3 bases are TGCGCCAGCCCTTCTGTCACAGGGAGGAACACTGAAGCTTTCTTT.